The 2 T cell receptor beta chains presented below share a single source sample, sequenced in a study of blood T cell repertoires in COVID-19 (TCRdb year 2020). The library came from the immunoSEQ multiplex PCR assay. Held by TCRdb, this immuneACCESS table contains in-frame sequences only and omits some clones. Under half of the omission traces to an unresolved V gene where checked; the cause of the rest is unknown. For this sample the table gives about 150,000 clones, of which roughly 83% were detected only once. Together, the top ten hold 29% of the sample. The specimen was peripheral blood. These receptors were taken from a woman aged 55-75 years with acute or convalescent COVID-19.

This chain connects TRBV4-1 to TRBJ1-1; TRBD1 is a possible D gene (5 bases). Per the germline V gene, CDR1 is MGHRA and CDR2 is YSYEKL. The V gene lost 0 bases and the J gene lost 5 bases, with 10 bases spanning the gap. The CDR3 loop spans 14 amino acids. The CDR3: CASSQDRVGTEAFF. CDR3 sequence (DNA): TGCGCCAGCAGCCAAGACAGGGTCGGAACTGAAGCTTTCTTT.

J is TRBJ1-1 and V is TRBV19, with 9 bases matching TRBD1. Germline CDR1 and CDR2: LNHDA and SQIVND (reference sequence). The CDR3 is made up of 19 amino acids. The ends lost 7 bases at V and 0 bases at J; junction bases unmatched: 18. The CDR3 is CASTPWGRNRGPLNTEAFF. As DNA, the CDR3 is TGTGCCAGTACCCCATGGGGGAGGAACAGGGGGCCCTTGAACACTGAAGCTTTCTTT.